The rows below give T cell receptor beta chains drawn from one sample of a study of chemoradiotherapy in HPV16-positive cancers. The assay was immunoSEQ multiplex PCR, and TCRdb's table has in-frame clones only and misses some. The profile shows roughly 9,100 clones, approximately 76% of them singletons. This sample was obtained from a patient who underwent chemoradiotherapy. The receptors here all came from a human donor with HPV-associated anogenital cancer. The CDR3 runs from the conserved cysteine through the conserved F or W. The D gene is left open where the match is weak. Size values are once, few and many counts, or a class for expanded clones, and some rows have none.

TRBV4-1	-	TRBJ1-2	-	CASSQGTSRGARHGYTF	TGCGCCAGCAGCCAAGGAACCTCCCGGGGGGCGCGTCATGGCTACACCTTC
TRBV7-2	TRBD1	TRBJ2-7	-	CASSSTGVYYEQYF	TGTGCCAGCAGCTCCACAGGGGTTTACTACGAGCAGTACTTC
TRBV5-1	TRBD1	TRBJ1-1	few	CASSLALGQGEAFF	TGCGCCAGCAGCTTGGCCTTGGGACAGGGGGAAGCTTTCTTT
TRBV2	-	TRBJ1-2	few	CASSDREVPTPNYGYTF	TGTGCCAGCAGTGACAGGGAGGTTCCCACCCCGAACTATGGCTACACCTTC
TRBV9	TRBD2	TRBJ2-3	-	CASSVGYQRGSTDTQYF	TGTGCCAGCAGCGTAGGTTACCAGCGGGGAAGCACAGATACGCAGTATTTT
TRBV7-8	-	TRBJ1-1	once	CASTYGGVSNTEAFF	TGTGCCAGCACTTACGGTGGGGTGTCGAACACTGAAGCTTTCTTT
TRBV25-1	-	TRBJ1-1	few	CASSEWGDPEAFF	TGTGCCAGCAGTGAATGGGGGGACCCTGAAGCTTTCTTT
TRBV13	TRBD1	TRBJ2-3	-	CASSPDRGLTDTQYF	TGTGCCAGCAGCCCCGACAGGGGGCTTACAGATACGCAGTATTTT
TRBV19	-	TRBJ1-5	-	CASSIKGVGAQHF	TGTGCCAGTAGTATAAAGGGGGTCGGCGCCCAGCATTTT
TRBV6-4	-	TRBJ1-1	-	CASSSGMNTEAFF	TGTGCCAGCAGTTCTGGAATGAACACTGAAGCTTTCTTT
TRBV7-9	-	TRBJ1-5	-	CASSHDSNQPQHF	TGTGCCAGCAGCCATGACAGCAATCAGCCCCAGCATTTT
TRBV6-1	TRBD1	TRBJ1-2	-	CASSGLSGRGRAGYTF	TGTGCCAGCAGTGGTCTATCGGGTAGGGGGCGGGCTGGCTACACCTTC
TRBV18	-	TRBJ2-2	-	CASSPPRGTNTGELFF	TGTGCCAGCTCACCACCTCGCGGAACGAACACCGGGGAGCTGTTTTTT
TRBV5-1	TRBD2	TRBJ2-1	few	CASSPGGYNEQFF	TGCGCCAGCAGCCCGGGGGGGTACAATGAGCAGTTCTTC
TRBV28	-	TRBJ2-2	-	CASRSLGELFF	TGTGCCAGCAGGTCCCTCGGGGAGCTGTTTTTT
TRBV7-9	TRBD2	TRBJ2-5	-	CASSHGGVAETQYF	TGTGCCAGCAGCCATGGGGGGGTCGCGGAGACCCAGTACTTC
TRBV7-7	-	TRBJ1-1	-	CASSFQGWAYTEAFF	TGTGCTAGCAGCTTCCAGGGTTGGGCCTACACTGAAGCTTTCTTT
TRBV6-1	-	TRBJ1-1	-	CASSMNTEAFF	TGTGCCAGCAGTATGAACACTGAAGCTTTCTTT
TRBV15	-	TRBJ1-6	-	CATSRDGRTNSPLHF	TGTGCCACCAGCAGAGATGGGCGGACTAATTCACCCCTCCACTTT
TRBV30	TRBD2	TRBJ2-1	-	CAWSVLAGGLGEQFF	TGTGCCTGGAGTGTACTAGCGGGGGGCCTCGGGGAGCAGTTCTTC
TRBV27	TRBD2	TRBJ2-1	-	CASSLGTSGSAYNEQFF	TGTGCCAGCAGTTTAGGGACTAGCGGGAGTGCCTACAATGAGCAGTTCTTC
TRBV6-1	-	TRBJ2-6	few	CASSDGNGSGANVLTF	TGTGCCAGCAGTGATGGTAACGGGTCTGGGGCCAACGTCCTGACTTTC
TRBV6-4	-	TRBJ2-7	few	CASSTGEGYEQYF	TGTGCCAGCAGTACAGGGGAGGGCTACGAGCAGTACTTC
TRBV9	TRBD2	TRBJ2-2	-	CASGRAGGTGELFF	TGTGCCAGCGGACGGGCGGGGGGCACCGGGGAGCTGTTTTTT